One TCR beta chain is described in this entry. Its antigen is currently unknown. The J segment lost 5 bases and the V segment lost 0 bases, leaving 1 base of the junction unmatched. Germline V gene sequence: CDR1 SGHRS, CDR2 YFSETQ. The CDR3 runs 13 residues. The PCR was carried out with 60 Vbeta primers and 13 Jbeta primers. The protocol was immunoSEQ multiplex PCR, while the TCRdb copy is restricted to in-frame clones and leaves out a portion. The table records over 70,000 clones, roughly two thirds of them present only once. The data were obtained in a study of cytomegalovirus exposure and HLA in healthy donors. Study observations and caveats: The number of N-insertions in an Asian-associated ancestry cluster was reportedly below the 666-donor mean in a later analysis.

Sequencing input: PBMCs. The clonotype was recovered from a man aged 35-49 years in good health and CMV-seropositive. The chain links TRBV5-1 to TRBJ2-5; the match to TRBD1 covers 7 bases. The CDR3 bases are TGCGCCAGCAGCTTGGTCAGGGGGGAGACCCAGTACTTC. Amino acid sequence: CASSLVRGETQYF.